The TCR beta chain under discussion was sequenced for a study of blood T cell repertoires in COVID-19. At the level of the study: The analysed material was cDNA or gDNA that came from T cells, B-cell-depleted T cells, or PBMCs.

The repertoire was sequenced with immunoSEQ multiplex PCR; TCRdb's copy has only in-frame clones and lacks some. The table includes roughly 25,000 clones, 65% to 85% detected once. CDR1 and CDR2 (germline): KGHSH, LQKENI. The CDR3 loop spans 16 amino acids. V was pared by 4 bases and J by 8 bases, with 9 bases of the junction left unmatched. The chain uses TRBV18 and TRBJ1-6; 9 bases are shared with TRBD1. This receptor was obtained from a man aged 50-59 years with COVID-19, enrolled during active disease. The specimen was peripheral blood. The CDR3 region is CASSLAGQGSDSPLHF. The CDR3 region has the DNA TGTGCCAGCTCACTTGCCGGACAGGGGTCTGATTCACCCCTCCACTTT.